The clone carrying this T cell receptor beta chain was seen many times. The antigen remains unidentified. The diagnostic workup employed clinical symptoms, serum thyroxine, TRAb, thyroid ultrasound and orbital computed tomography. PBMCs stemmed from 9 to 10 ml of fresh peripheral blood. This specimen comes from a study of Graves' ophthalmopathy and Graves' hyperthyroidism. Overall study results and limits: Sensitivity reached 85% to 90% and specificity approximately 81% for a 13-signature model separating ophthalmopathy from stable hyperthyroidism.

The J segment lost 9 bases and the V segment lost 7 bases, leaving 8 bases of the junction unmatched. The CDR3 is 13 residues long. Germline lookup yields CDR1 MDHEN and CDR2 SYDVKM. Amplification from RNA transcripts yielded the TCR beta CDR3 regions. RT-PCR with HTBI primers came first, then second-round multiplex PCR. TCRdb reprocessed the multiplex PCR reads with MiXCR, giving one entry per CDR3 protein. The sample holds some 410,000 distinct CDR3 sequences, around 21% seen once. This sequence originates from a young woman with stable Graves' hyperthyroidism. The chain is built from TRBV28 and TRBJ1-5, with 8 positions matching TRBD1. Sample: peripheral blood. CDR3 coding DNA: TGTGCCAGCATTCCTGACAGGGGAGGGCCCCAGCATTTT. This sequence encodes CASIPDRGGPQHF.